The clone carrying this TCR beta chain has only a few counts. The sample comes from a study of cytomegalovirus exposure and HLA in healthy donors. Nominal health characterized the donors when sampled, though unrecorded immune exposures were likely. In the PCR, 60 Vbeta and 13 Jbeta primers were used. Sequencing was performed with immunoSEQ multiplex PCR; in TCRdb, only in-frame clones are kept and a portion is missing. The table shows about 94,000 clones, with less than 10% occurring only once. V was cut by 7 bases and J by 5 bases, with 15 bases left in between. CDR1 SGHRS and CDR2 YFSETQ come from the germline V gene. This CDR3 contains 14 residues.

Material: PBMCs. The source of this sequence is a man in his forties or fifties in good health and CMV-seronegative. The chain uses TRBV5-1 and TRBJ2-2; D may be TRBD1 (6 bases). CDR3 nucleotide sequence: TGCGCCAGCGGGTCGATACAGGGAACCGGGGAGCTGTTTTTT. Translating it yields CASGSIQGTGELFF.